What follows is one T cell receptor (beta chain) and its context. The data were produced by immunoSEQ multiplex PCR, yet TCRdb's version contains in-frame clones alone and is incomplete. In the table there are over 90,000 clones, around 96% of which are singletons. The sample is drawn from a study of cytomegalovirus exposure and HLA in healthy donors. CDR1 is SGHNT and CDR2 is YENEEA in the germline V gene. Trimming stripped 5 bases from V and 0 bases from J, with 13 bases between. The CDR3 runs 16 residues. The chain employs TRBV11-3 and TRBJ1-4, with D maybe TRBD1 (5 bases). This receptor was taken from a woman aged 18-29 years in good health and CMV-seronegative. Material: PBMCs. The CDR3 region has the DNA TGTGCCAGCAGCCCGAGTCGGGGGGCAACTAATGAAAAACTGTTTTTT. This encodes CASSPSRGATNEKLFF.